This TCR beta chain was recorded in a study of blood T cell repertoires in COVID-19. Study-wide background: Material from acute and convalescent COVID-19 was sourced from the United States, Italy and Spain.

Original data processing: Reference gene primer amplification gave nucleated cell count estimates. Clones were read by immunoSEQ multiplex PCR, and TCRdb kept only the in-frame ones, dropping some. Clone size and V and J calls were adopted from that table, with D and trimming inferred from the DNA. The sample contains 200,000 to 250,000 clones, about nine tenths of which appear only once. All enrollees were roughly 18 to 100 years old and from about 24 US areas. Donors were grouped by their self-reported clinical history. This clonotype originated in a woman between 35 and 50 years old with acute COVID-19. Material: PBMCs or T cells enriched from blood (not recorded which).

The CDR3 spells CASSSLVGGQEGYTF. The CDR3 DNA reads TGTGCCAGCAGCTCTCTGGTGGGAGGCCAGGAGGGCTACACCTTC. The chain joins TRBV11-2 to TRBJ1-2; D unclear. V was pared by 4 bases and J by 8 bases, with 20 bases between. Germline lookup yields CDR1 SGHAT and CDR2 FQNNGV. The length of the CDR3 is 15 residues.